Only one count was recorded for the clone carrying this T cell receptor beta chain. This likely traces to a read error, being one base from a far larger clone. This sample stems from a study of shared clonotypes between healthy human individuals. The germline V gene has CDR1 MNHEY and CDR2 SMNVEV (reference sequence). The CDR3 runs 13 residues. Data came from immunoSEQ multiplex PCR; TCRdb stores just in-frame clones and leaves some out. The repertoire holds more than 400,000 clones, around 85% seen once, with approximately 12% in the top ten. This chain uses TRBV27 with TRBJ1-1; D unresolved. Sequenced material: PBMCs. This sequence originates from a woman in her forties in good health. Some clones in this sample may be carry-over from other donors' samples. CDR3 bases: TGTGCCAGCAGTTTATCGAGGAACACTGAAGTTTTCTTT. Translating gives CASSLSRNTEVFF.